This T cell receptor beta chain was sequenced in a study of Graves' ophthalmopathy and Graves' hyperthyroidism. Study observations and caveats: Detected in blood as well were most expanded thyroid clonotypes with frequency above 0.001.

Other autoimmune diseases, uncontrolled infections, pregnancy and lactation each led to patient exclusion. The evidence that diagnosis relied on was clinical symptoms, serum thyroxine, TRAb, thyroid ultrasound and orbital computed tomography. Out of about 9.3 ml of fresh peripheral blood, PBMCs were obtained. V shed 4 bases and J shed 3 bases, with 13 bases lying between them. The CDR3 consists of 13 residues. Looked up from germline, CDR1 is SQVTM and CDR2 is ANQGSEA. About this clonotype itself: As yet, its antigen is unknown.

RNA transcripts served as template for amplifying TCR beta CDR3 sequences. The first round was an RT-PCR with HTBI primers, and the second round was a multiplex PCR. TCRdb reanalysed the multiplex PCR reads using MiXCR and keeps one entry per CDR3 protein. The table includes almost 750,000 distinct CDR3 sequences, 40% detected once. The chain has TRBV29-1 and TRBJ2-7; unclear D gene. This TCR was recovered from an adult man with Graves' ophthalmopathy. Sequenced sample: peripheral blood. Here the CDR3 DNA reads TGCAGCGTTGCAAACGCGGCCTACTACGAGCAGTACTTC. It yields the protein CSVANAAYYEQYF.